This T cell receptor (beta chain) was retrieved from a study of blood T cell repertoires in COVID-19. Study context: Material from acute and convalescent COVID-19 was sourced from the United States, Italy and Spain. T cells, B-cell-depleted T cells, or PBMCs provided the cDNA or gDNA that served as material.

Original data processing: By means of reference gene primer amplification, nucleated cell counts were estimated. The repertoire was sequenced with immunoSEQ multiplex PCR; TCRdb's copy has only in-frame clones and lacks some. That table is the source of V, J and clone size, and D and trimming were worked out from the DNA. The sample contains around 220,000 clones, 86% of which appear only once. Per the germline V gene, CDR1 is KGHSH and CDR2 is LQKENI. This CDR3 spans 15 amino acids. The ends lost 6 bases at V and 1 base at J; junction bases unmatched: 4. V gene TRBV18 combines with J gene TRBJ2-3; 10 bases line up with TRBD2. Input material: peripheral blood. This clonotype originated in a woman between 45 and 60 years old with acute or convalescent COVID-19. This chain's CDR3 is CASSEGLAGTDTQYF. CDR3 nucleotide sequence: TGTGCCAGCTCGGAAGGACTAGCGGGCACAGATACGCAGTATTTT.